The source of this T cell receptor beta chain is a study of blood T cells in healthy people across ages. The V end was cut by 4 bases, the J end by 14 bases, with 14 bases between. This CDR3 has 11 amino acids. CDR1 is SQVTM, CDR2 ANQGSEA, per germline. A sample-barcoded 5' primer and a J-beta primer mix were used in a second PCR of about 7 to 11 cycles. Using its own MiXCR run on the 5' RACE reads, TCRdb lists one record per CDR3 protein. The sample has 1 million or so distinct CDR3 sequences, roughly 24% seen once. These data were likewise used in another study, on T cells of mothers and their children.

The source of this sequence is a girl between 2 and 10 years old in good health. The chain combines TRBV29-1 with TRBJ1-4, with D maybe TRBD1 (5 bases). Sequencing was performed on blood. In DNA form, the CDR3 reads TGCAGCGTTGGGGACCCTAGAGGGCTGTTTTTT. Its protein product is CSVGDPRGLFF.